These 17 T cell receptor beta chains were all obtained from the same sample, sequenced in a study of blood T cell repertoires in COVID-19. Libraries were prepared by immunoSEQ multiplex PCR; TCRdb keeps only in-frame clonotypes and omits some of them. The sample lists some 180,000 clones, 65% to 90% seen once, with more than 4.5% in the top ten. The specimen sequenced was PBMCs or T cells enriched from blood (not recorded which). Every receptor here comes from an older woman with acute COVID-19.

V is TRBV7-2 and J is TRBJ2-7; 9 bases agree with TRBD2. V was pared by 5 bases and J by 9 bases, with 17 bases of the junction left unmatched. There are 16 residues in the CDR3. Germline V gene sequence: CDR1 SGHTA, CDR2 FQGNSA. The CDR3 reads CASSPRGAGGPETQYF. The CDR3 DNA reads as TGTGCCAGCAGCCCCCGTGGAGCGGGAGGACCAGAAACGCAGTACTTC.

The V gene is TRBV28, the J gene TRBJ2-2; 10 nucleotides align to TRBD1. Germline values: CDR1 MDHEN, CDR2 SYDVKM. The CDR3 is 17 amino acids. J was trimmed by 2 bases and V by 6 bases; bases with no gene match: 9. CDR3 region: CASRPTGQGTNTGELFF. CDR3 DNA sequence: TGTGCCAGCAGACCAACGGGACAGGGGACTAACACCGGGGAGCTGTTTTTT.

V usage is TRBV19 and J usage is TRBJ1-1, with D unclear. V lost 3 bases and J 11 bases, leaving 10 bases between the germline ends. Germline CDR1 LNHDA, CDR2 SQIVND (reference sequence). The CDR3 length is 11 residues. The chain's CDR3 is CASSIRTWAFF. The CDR3 bases are TGTGCCAGTAGTATCCGGACTTGGGCTTTCTTT.

V is TRBV6-5 and J is TRBJ1-2, with D tentatively TRBD1 (6 bases). There are 12 residues in the CDR3. V was clipped by 6 bases and J by 6 bases, with 11 bases between them. Germline assignment: CDR1 MNHEY and CDR2 SVGAGI. CDR3 amino acids: CASSPHRDGYTF. The CDR3 DNA reads as TGTGCCAGCAGCCCCCACAGGGATGGCTACACCTTC.

This rearrangement joins TRBV6-6 to TRBJ2-3, with TRBD1 matching over 7 bases. The V segment lost 7 bases and the J segment 0 bases; nucleotides outside the gene matches: 7. Germline V gives CDR1 MNHNY, CDR2 SVGAGI (reference sequence). This CDR3 has 15 residues. In DNA, the CDR3 is TGTGCCAGCAATAACCGGGACAGAAGCACAGATACGCAGTATTTT. Translating gives CASNNRDRSTDTQYF.

The chain carries TRBV6-2 or TRBV6-3 and TRBJ2-1, with D perhaps TRBD2 (6 bases). This CDR3 has 12 residues. Germline values: CDR1 MNHEY, CDR2 SVGEGT. Deletions cut 6 bases from V and 8 bases from J, with 11 bases between. The CDR3 DNA reads as TGTGCCAGCAGCTTACTAGCCCATGAGCAGTTCTTC. This sequence encodes CASSLLAHEQFF.

J is TRBJ1-1 and V is TRBV18; TRBD1 aligns across 8 bases. Germline V gene data show CDR1 as KGHSH and CDR2 as LQKENI. J was trimmed by 0 bases and V by 3 bases; bases with no gene match: 6. CDR3 size: 16 residues. CDR3 bases: TGTGCCAGCTCACCCAGAGGACAGGGAATGAACACTGAAGCTTTCTTT. This encodes CASSPRGQGMNTEAFF.

The rearrangement links TRBV6-5 to TRBJ2-1, with 10 nucleotides matching TRBD1. J lost 3 bases, V lost 6 bases, and 5 bases had no gene match. Germline lookup yields CDR1 MNHEY and CDR2 SVGAGI. The CDR3 is 15 amino acids. This chain's CDR3 is CASSLGQGSYNEQFF. CDR3 nucleotides: TGTGCCAGCAGCCTGGGACAGGGGAGCTACAATGAGCAGTTCTTC.

This clone was seen only once. CDR3 bases: TGTGCCAGTAGCCCCCGACAGGGACTTATGAACACTGAAGCTTTCTTT. The encoded protein is CASSPRQGLMNTEAFF. The chain has TRBV19 and TRBJ1-1; 7 bases are a match to TRBD1. After removal of 6 bases from V and 0 bases from J, the junction contained 10 bases not matched to a gene. CDR3 length equals 16 residues. CDR1 LNHDA and CDR2 SQIVND come from the germline V gene (reference sequence).

In its sample, this clone was seen once. This chain links TRBV12-3 or TRBV12-4 with TRBJ2-5, with a tentative D call TRBD1 (6 bases). This CDR3 is 13 amino acids long. Trimming stripped 1 base from V and 5 bases from J, with 8 bases between. The CDR3 nucleotides are TGTGCCAGCAGTTTAGGGACAGTGGAGACCCAGTACTTC. As protein: CASSLGTVETQYF.

The rearrangement uses TRBV9 and TRBJ1-4; D ambiguous. This CDR3 region has 15 residues. In germline, CDR1 is SGDLS, CDR2 YYNGEE. V lost 3 bases to trimming and J lost 6 bases, with 15 bases between them. The CDR3 region is CASSASAGGYEKLFF. The CDR3, as DNA: TGTGCCAGCAGCGCCTCCGCAGGAGGGTATGAAAAACTGTTTTTT.

The J gene is TRBJ1-5, the V gene TRBV5-1; 11 bases fit TRBD1. With 4 bases clipped from V and 5 bases from J, the junction kept 5 bases outside the gene matches. The CDR3 is made up of 15 amino acids. Germline loops: CDR1 SGHRS, CDR2 YFSETQ. CDR3 nucleotides: TGCGCCAGCAGCAGGACAGGGGGCGCGGATCAGCCCCAGCATTTT. It translates to CASSRTGGADQPQHF.

The chain employs TRBV11-2 and TRBJ2-5; D may be TRBD2 (6 bases). This CDR3 contains 15 residues. From germline, CDR1 is SGHAT and CDR2 FQNNGV. V lost 5 bases to trimming and J lost 5 bases, with 18 bases between them. The CDR3 nucleotides read TGTGCCAGCAGCCCTTCCGGGGGAGGAGAGGAGACCCAGTACTTC. Its translation is CASSPSGGGEETQYF.

V gene TRBV10-3 combines with J gene TRBJ2-5; 13 bases match TRBD2. Germline V CDR1 and CDR2: ENHRY, SYGVKD. The CDR3 is made up of 14 amino acids. V gave up 8 bases and J gave up 1 base; unmatched junction bases: 1. The CDR3 region is CAIGLAGAQETQYF. For the CDR3, the DNA is TGTGCCATCGGACTAGCGGGGGCCCAAGAGACCCAGTACTTC.

The chain is built from TRBV12-3 or TRBV12-4 and TRBJ2-5, with TRBD2 matching over 12 bases. The CDR3 is 13 residues long. The V segment lost 3 bases and the J segment 12 bases; nucleotides outside the gene matches: 5. The CDR3 here is CASSLTSGSVEYF. CDR3 coding DNA: TGTGCCAGCAGTTTGACTAGCGGGAGTGTCGAGTACTTC.

This clone was seen more than once but under ten times. Written as DNA, the CDR3 is TGTGCCAGCAGAGCACCCACAGGGGAGCAGTTCTTC. It translates to CASRAPTGEQFF. The chain employs TRBV25-1 and TRBJ2-1; perhaps TRBD1 as D (6 bases). This CDR3 has 12 residues. V was pared by 6 bases and J by 10 bases, with 13 bases between. Germline V gene lookup returns CDR1 MGHDK and CDR2 SYGVNS.

The chain recombines TRBV11-2 with TRBJ1-1, with TRBD1 as a possible D gene (5 bases). Germline-derived CDR1 and CDR2 are SGHAT and FQNNGV. CDR3 length: 14 amino acids. The V end lost 3 bases, the J end lost 3 bases, and 11 bases lay between the germline ends. This CDR3 is CASSFGQDYTEAFF. The CDR3 DNA follows: TGTGCCAGCAGCTTCGGACAAGACTACACTGAAGCTTTCTTT.